The 30 T cell receptor beta chains reported below all come from one sample, sequenced in a study of Graves' ophthalmopathy and Graves' hyperthyroidism (dated by TCRdb to the late 2010s). The sequencer listed for this sample is Illumina HiSeq 2000. For repertoire sequencing, the TCR beta CDR3 regions were amplified from RNA transcripts. The first round was an RT-PCR using HTBI primers with the Qiagen OneStep RT-PCR kit, and this first round was followed by a second-round multiplex PCR, then size selection and purification. TCRdb itself trimmed the public reads at Q25 with fastp, ran MiXCR and retained productive beta chains. A single entry per CDR3 protein holds the most common genes and DNA from its merged rows. For this sample the table gives 1 million to 1.3 million distinct CDR3 sequences, of which about 35% were detected only once. The ten most abundant clones make up more than 9.5% of the sample.

Sequencing was done on a sample of peripheral blood or thyroid tissue (not recorded which). These receptors were taken from an adult man with Graves' hyperthyroidism.

The J gene is TRBJ2-2, the V gene TRBV7-8, with 9 bases aligning to TRBD1. V was clipped by 2 bases and J by 9 bases; unmatched bases: 13. The germline V gene has CDR1 SGHVS and CDR2 FQNEAQ. This CDR3 has 17 amino acids. CDR3 coding DNA: TGTGCCAGCAGCTTACTGAGGACAGGGGTGATTCTACGGGAGCTGTTTTTT. It translates to CASSLLRTGVILRELFF.

This clonotype was seen repeatedly, ten times or more. The CDR3 DNA is TGTGCCACCAGTGATTTCCGCGGGACAACGAACACCGGGGAGCTGTTTTTT. It specifies CATSDFRGTTNTGELFF. The chain links TRBV24-1 to TRBJ2-2; TRBD1 or TRBD2 may be the D gene (6 bases each). Germline V gives CDR1 KGHDR, CDR2 SFDVKD. V lost 1 base and J lost 0, with 11 bases in between. The CDR3 has 17 amino acids.

A note on this clonotype: A much larger clonotype is one base distant, so this may be a read error. The rearrangement links TRBV4-3 to TRBJ1-6, with TRBD1 identical over 8 bases. This CDR3 region has 14 residues. Germline V gene lookup returns CDR1 LGHNA and CDR2 YSLEER. Here the CDR3 DNA reads TGCGCCAGCAGCCAAGACAGGGGGCTTTCACCCGTCCACTTT. Translating it yields CASSQDRGLSPVHF.

The chain is built from TRBV19 and TRBJ2-7; TRBD2 agrees at 8 bases. The V gene's germline CDR1 is LNHDA and CDR2 SQIVND (reference sequence). CDR3 length: 14 amino acids. Trimming at V came to 6 bases and at J to 3 bases, leaving 7 bases not matched to a gene. The CDR3 DNA follows: TGTGCCAGTAGAGACAGCGGGAGCATCTACGAGCAGTACTTC. Encoded protein: CASRDSGSIYEQYF. The variable domain in full, completed from reference TRBV19 and TRBJ2-7, reads DGGITQSPKYLFRKEGQNVTLSCEQNLNHDAMYWYRQDPGQGLRLIYYSQIVNDFQKGDIAEGYSVSREKKESFPLTVTSAQKNPTAFYLCASRDSGSIYEQYFGPGTRLTVT.

This clonotype came up a few times. The rearrangement links TRBV7-8 to TRBJ1-3, with D possibly TRBD1 on 6 matching bases. Germline V gene sequence: CDR1 SGHVS, CDR2 FQNEAQ. V lost 0 bases and J 9 bases, leaving 15 bases between the germline ends. The CDR3 sequence is 15 residues long. The CDR3 loop reads CASSLAIRDKFTIYF. The CDR3, as DNA: TGTGCCAGCAGCTTAGCGATAAGGGACAAATTCACCATATATTTT. The variable domain in full, with the rest retrieved from reference TRBV7-8 and TRBJ1-3, is GAGVSQSPRYKVAKRGQDVALRCDPISGHVSLFWYQQALGQGPEFLTYFQNEAQLDKSGLPSDRFFAERPEGSVSTLKIQRTQQEDSAVYLCASSLAIRDKFTIYFGEGSWLTVV.

V gene TRBV15 combines with J gene TRBJ1-5; D gene uncertain. Germline CDR1 LNHNV, CDR2 YYDKDF (reference sequence). V gave up 11 bases and J gave up 3 bases, with 17 bases separating them. The CDR3 sequence is 14 residues long. This CDR3 is CAYRSGRSNQPQHF. CDR3 bases: TGTGCCTACCGGAGCGGACGGTCCAATCAGCCCCAGCATTTT.

This clonotype was counted many times. The rearrangement links TRBV7-7 to TRBJ1-2; D gene ambiguous. The CDR3 has 15 residues. The germline V gene has CDR1 SSHAT and CDR2 FNYEAQ (reference sequence). Trimming took 5 bases from V and 2 from J, leaving 15 bases between them. The CDR3 nucleotides read TGTGCCAGCAGCCCGTCAAACCCGAACAACTATGGCTACACCTTC. Translation: CASSPSNPNNYGYTF.

This clonotype was detected ten times or more. The chain carries TRBV20-1 and TRBJ1-1; 7 nucleotides agree with TRBD1. V dropped 6 bases and J dropped 7; count of bases not matched to a gene: 2. CDR3 length equals 10 residues. CDR1 and CDR2 from the germline V gene are DFQATT and SNEGSKA (reference sequence). The CDR3 loop reads CSARDSEAFF. The CDR3 nucleotides are TGCAGTGCCCGGGACAGTGAAGCTTTCTTT.

The chain has TRBV10-3 and TRBJ1-1; 8 bases agree with TRBD1. Germline CDR1 and CDR2: ENHRY and SYGVKD. V gave up 10 bases and J gave up 3 bases; unmatched junction bases: 10. The CDR3 is 14 amino acids. The CDR3: CASSETGEDTEAFF. DNA of the CDR3: TGTGCCAGCAGCGAGACAGGGGAGGACACTGAAGCTTTCTTT.

This clonotype has a handful of counts. A single base separates this from a much larger clone, so it may be a read error. The J gene is TRBJ2-5, the V gene TRBV7-9; D possibly corresponds to TRBD1 (6 bases). CDR3 length: 17 amino acids. CDR1 and CDR2 (germline): SEHNR, FQNEAQ (reference sequence). Trimming removed 5 bases from V and 1 base from J, with 20 bases in between. Written as DNA, the CDR3 is TGTGCCAGCAGCCAACCTAAGACAGGAACCCTCCAAGAGACCCAGTACTTC. Translated, it gives CASSQPKTGTLQETQYF.

The CDR3 region has the DNA TGTGCCAGCAGAGGGACAGTTTATGGCTACACCTTC. This codes for CASRGTVYGYTF. The chain has TRBV2 and TRBJ1-2, with 7 bases aligning to TRBD1. CDR3 length: 12 amino acids. Germline CDR1 SNHLY, CDR2 FYNNEI. Trimming removed 6 bases from V and 5 bases from J; junction bases left unmatched: 3.

This clonotype was seen just once. The chain links TRBV12-3 or TRBV12-4 to TRBJ1-1; maybe TRBD1 (5 bases). This CDR3 comprises 13 residues. V lost 9 bases and J 11 bases, leaving 22 bases between the germline ends. The CDR3 coding sequence is TGTGCCAGAAGCTCGGCGTCGCCAGGGTCGGCTTTCTTT. As protein: CARSSASPGSAFF.

There are many counts of this clonotype. The CDR3 loop reads CAISESGQHYGYTF. The CDR3 DNA is TGTGCCATCAGTGAGTCCGGACAGCATTATGGCTACACCTTC. The rearrangement uses TRBV10-3 and TRBJ1-2, with a tentative D call TRBD1 (6 bases). The CDR3 length is 14 residues. In germline, CDR1 is ENHRY, CDR2 SYGVKD. Trimming took 0 bases from V and 5 from J, leaving 10 bases between them.

The chain carries TRBV12-3 or TRBV12-4 and TRBJ2-2; 9 bases agree with TRBD2. J lost 6 bases, V lost 1 base, and 3 bases had no gene match. The CDR3 covers 15 residues. The CDR3 region is CASSLVREGPGELFF. Here the CDR3 DNA reads TGTGCCAGCAGTTTAGTGCGGGAGGGGCCCGGGGAGCTGTTTTTT.

V usage is TRBV19 and J usage is TRBJ2-5; 9 bases fit TRBD1. Germline loops: CDR1 LNHDA, CDR2 SQIVND (reference sequence). The V segment lost 3 bases and the J segment 4 bases; nucleotides outside the gene matches: 9. The CDR3 length is 16 residues. The CDR3 loop is CASSIGTGRYGETQYF. In nucleotides, the CDR3 is TGTGCCAGTAGTATTGGGACAGGGAGGTACGGAGAGACCCAGTACTTC.

This clonotype was picked up a small number of times. V and J are TRBV14 and TRBJ1-3, with D unresolved. The CDR3 is made up of 14 amino acids. Germline CDR1 reads SGHDN; CDR2 reads FVKESK. The V end lost 2 bases, the J end lost 0 bases, and 5 bases lay between the germline ends. The CDR3, as DNA: TGTGCCAGCAGCCAACGAGGCTCTGGAAACACCATATATTTT. This translates into CASSQRGSGNTIYF.

This clonotype was counted ten times or more. The rearrangement links TRBV11-2 to TRBJ1-6; D gene unclear. V was cut by 1 base and J by 9 bases, with 10 bases left in between. The CDR3 length is 14 residues. CDR1 is SGHAT and CDR2 is FQNNGV in the germline V gene. The CDR3 here is CASSLGRVGSPLHF. The CDR3 DNA follows: TGTGCCAGCAGCTTAGGGAGGGTGGGTTCACCCCTCCACTTT.

The chain links TRBV19 to TRBJ2-5, with D perhaps TRBD1 (6 bases). The CDR3 has 13 residues. Trimming removed 2 bases at V and 6 bases at J, with 10 bases between. CDR1 and CDR2 (germline): LNHDA, SQIVND (reference sequence). The CDR3 region has the DNA TGTGCCAGTAGTATAAGAACAGGGCAGACCCAGTACTTC. It is translated as CASSIRTGQTQYF.

V gene TRBV4-3 combines with J gene TRBJ2-7; the D is unclear. The ends were cut back, 0 bases at V and 2 bases at J, with 14 bases in the middle. The CDR3 covers 16 residues. CDR1 LGHNA and CDR2 YSLEER come from the germline V gene. For the CDR3, the DNA is TGCGCCAGCAGCCAAGATCTATCGTCCCGAGCCTACGAGCAGTACTTC. It codes for CASSQDLSSRAYEQYF.

This chain uses TRBV5-1 with TRBJ1-1; 7 bases agree with TRBD1. The germline CDR1 and CDR2 sequences are SGHRS and YFSETQ. The CDR3 length is 14 residues. J was trimmed by 5 bases and V by 6 bases; bases with no gene match: 10. CDR3 nucleotides: TGCGCCAGCACTCTCCGACAGGGTGTGACTGAAGCTTTCTTT. Protein product: CASTLRQGVTEAFF.

This clonotype was counted ten times or more. J is TRBJ2-6 and V is TRBV25-1; possibly TRBD2 for D (5 bases). CDR1 and CDR2 from the germline V gene are MGHDK and SYGVNS. This CDR3 has 16 amino acids. Deletions cut 8 bases from V and 0 bases from J, with 14 bases between. CDR3 residues: CASSPGGSSGANVLTF. CDR3 nucleotide sequence: TGTGCCAGCTCCCCCGGAGGTAGCTCTGGGGCCAACGTCCTGACTTTC.

This clonotype was seen repeatedly, ten times or more. This sequence joins TRBV7-6 and TRBJ2-7; D unclear. V lost 5 bases and J 3 bases, leaving 11 bases between the germline ends. CDR1 and CDR2 from the germline V gene are SGHVS and FNYEAQ. CDR3 size: 13 residues. CDR3 protein: CASSQAVGYEQYF. In nucleotides, the CDR3 is TGTGCCAGCAGCCAGGCGGTAGGCTACGAGCAGTACTTC.

This clonotype was detected many times. V gene TRBV10-2 combines with J gene TRBJ1-5, with 7 bases lining up with TRBD1. The V and J ends lost 10 bases and 15 bases, in that order; junction bases with no gene match: 15. The CDR3 is 12 amino acids. Germline assignment: CDR1 WSHSY and CDR2 SAAADI. CDR3 in amino acids: CATQSQTGVLHF. The CDR3 nucleotides read TGCGCCACCCAGAGCCAAACAGGGGTTTTGCATTTT.

This sequence joins TRBV20-1 and TRBJ2-5; TRBD2 is a possible D gene (7 bases). The V end lost 4 bases, the J end lost 0 bases, and 24 bases lay between the germline ends. The CDR3 is 18 amino acids. CDR1 is DFQATT and CDR2 is SNEGSKA in the germline V gene (reference sequence). Here the CDR3 reads CSATPSGGRDMYQETQYF. The CDR3 bases are TGCAGTGCTACTCCCTCCGGGGGGCGAGATATGTACCAAGAGACCCAGTACTTC.

This chain uses TRBV28 with TRBJ2-7; 7 bases line up with TRBD2. The J segment lost 6 bases and the V segment lost 8 bases, leaving 10 bases of the junction unmatched. This CDR3 has 13 amino acids. Germline CDR1 MDHEN, CDR2 SYDVKM. This CDR3 reads CASRSGRMSEQYF. The CDR3 DNA reads as TGTGCCAGCCGATCCGGGAGGATGAGCGAGCAGTACTTC.

About this clonotype itself: The junction departs from the called germline gene at one end, perhaps through a read error. V gene TRBV2 combines with J gene TRBJ1-3; 9 bases map to TRBD1. Per germline, CDR1 SNHLY and CDR2 FYNNEI. The CDR3 consists of 16 residues. CDR3: CASSSQGANYGYTLYF. The CDR3 nucleotides read TGTGCCAGCAGTTCACAGGGGGCTAACTATGGCTACACCTTATATTTT.

The V gene is TRBV2, the J gene TRBJ1-1; D ambiguous. V lost 7 bases and J 0 bases, leaving 24 bases between the germline ends. CDR3 length equals 18 residues. Germline values: CDR1 SNHLY, CDR2 FYNNEI. CDR3 loop: CASIKGGVWAAMNTEAFF. Here the CDR3 DNA reads TGTGCCAGCATCAAAGGTGGGGTCTGGGCGGCGATGAACACTGAAGCTTTCTTT.

This sequence joins TRBV5-6 and TRBJ2-2; TRBD2 agrees at 9 bases. This CDR3 has 18 amino acids. V was clipped by 4 bases and J by 3 bases; unmatched bases: 13. Germline loops: CDR1 SGHDT, CDR2 YYEEEE. CDR3 sequence: CASSQGTSRRSYTGELFF. The CDR3 nucleotides read TGTGCCAGCAGCCAAGGGACTAGCAGGAGAAGCTACACCGGGGAGCTGTTTTTT.

This clonotype was recorded at least ten times. The chain employs TRBV12-3 or TRBV12-4 and TRBJ1-5; unclear D gene. The V gene lost 2 bases and the J gene lost 3 bases, with 17 bases spanning the gap. CDR3 size: 17 residues. The CDR3 coding sequence is TGTGCCAGCAGTTTAAGTTGGCCTCCTCGAGTCAATCAGCCCCAGCATTTT. Its translation is CASSLSWPPRVNQPQHF.

On this clonotype: This clone may be a read error of a much larger clone one base away. This sequence joins TRBV19 and TRBJ1-6, with D tentatively TRBD1 (6 bases). CDR1 LNHDA and CDR2 SQIVND come from the germline V gene (reference sequence). This CDR3 region has 16 residues. V lost 3 bases and J lost 7, with 16 bases in between. The CDR3, as DNA: TGTGCCAGTAGTATGGGTTGGGGACAAAGGAATTCACCCCTCCACTTT. This gives the protein CASSMGWGQRNSPLHF.